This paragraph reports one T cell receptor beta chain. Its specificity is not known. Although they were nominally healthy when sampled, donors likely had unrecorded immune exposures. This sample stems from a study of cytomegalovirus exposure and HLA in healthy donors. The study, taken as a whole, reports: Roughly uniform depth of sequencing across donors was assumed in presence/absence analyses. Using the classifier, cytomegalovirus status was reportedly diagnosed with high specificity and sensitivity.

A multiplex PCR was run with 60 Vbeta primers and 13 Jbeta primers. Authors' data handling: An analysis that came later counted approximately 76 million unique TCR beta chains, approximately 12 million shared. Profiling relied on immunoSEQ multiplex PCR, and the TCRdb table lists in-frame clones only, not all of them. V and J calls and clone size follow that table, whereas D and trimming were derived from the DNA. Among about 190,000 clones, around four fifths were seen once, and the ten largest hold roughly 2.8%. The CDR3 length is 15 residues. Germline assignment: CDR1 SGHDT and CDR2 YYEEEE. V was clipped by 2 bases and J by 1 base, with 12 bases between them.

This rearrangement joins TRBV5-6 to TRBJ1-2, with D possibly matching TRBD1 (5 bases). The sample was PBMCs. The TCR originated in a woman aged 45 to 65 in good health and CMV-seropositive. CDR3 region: CASSLKDIVNYGYTF. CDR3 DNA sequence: TGTGCCAGCAGCTTAAAGGACATCGTTAACTATGGCTACACCTTC.